A selection of T cell receptor beta chains follows, all from one sample in a study of Ad26.COV2.S vaccination and SARS-CoV-2 variants. Sequencing was performed with immunoSEQ multiplex PCR; in TCRdb, only in-frame clones are kept and a portion is missing. The data contain more than 300,000 clones, roughly 90% of them seen just once; the ten biggest clones take up around 6.6%. The material sequenced was peripheral blood, taken in a trial of Ad26.COV2.S vaccine versus placebo. Receptors were obtained from a person aged 18-65 years who received the Ad26.COV2.S COVID-19 vaccine or a placebo. CDR3s include the opening cysteine and the closing phenylalanine or tryptophan. The D gene is left open where the match is weak. Rows may omit the clone size; those that give it use once, few, many or a size class.

>TRBV9|TRBD2|few|TRBJ2-7|14
CASSVASGSYEQYF
TGTGCCAGCAGCGTAGCTAGCGGGAGTTACGAGCAGTACTTC
>TRBV20-1|NA|NA|TRBJ1-5|14
CSASLGRSNQPQHF
TGCAGTGCTAGTTTAGGGCGGAGCAATCAGCCCCAGCATTTT
>TRBV4-3|TRBD1|NA|TRBJ1-4|18
CASSPGQGKASDNEKLFF
TGCGCCAGCAGCCCGGGACAGGGGAAGGCTAGTGATAATGAAAAACTGTTTTTT
>TRBV29-1|NA|NA|TRBJ1-1|9
CSVEREAFF
TGCAGCGTTGAGAGGGAAGCTTTCTTT
>TRBV5-5|NA|once|TRBJ1-2|15
CASSPGTQKEDGYTF
TGTGCCAGCAGCCCTGGGACACAAAAGGAGGATGGCTACACCTTC
>TRBV21-1|NA|NA|TRBJ2-7|11
CASSARWEQYF
TGTGCCAGCAGCGCCCGGTGGGAGCAGTACTTC
>TRBV7-9|TRBD2|NA|TRBJ2-5|15
CASSSVLAVQETQYF
TGTGCCAGCAGTTCGGTCCTAGCGGTCCAAGAGACCCAGTACTTC
>TRBV30|TRBD1|NA|TRBJ1-3|15
CAWRNRQGLWDTIYF
TGTGCCTGGAGGAACCGACAGGGCTTGTGGGACACCATATATTTT
>TRBV5-4|TRBD1|many|TRBJ2-2|17
CASSTLTGGANTGELFF
TGTGCCAGCAGTACCCTGACAGGGGGCGCGAACACCGGGGAGCTGTTTTTT
>TRBV7-3|TRBD1|NA|TRBJ2-2|14
CASSPDRRVGELFF
TGTGCCAGCAGCCCGGACAGGAGAGTCGGGGAGCTGTTTTTT
>TRBV27|NA|NA|TRBJ2-2|14
CASSLTGNTGELFF
TGTGCCAGCAGTCTGACAGGGAACACCGGGGAGCTGTTTTTT
>TRBV5-1|NA|NA|TRBJ1-6|15
CASSGDGGRNSPLHF
TGCGCCAGCAGCGGAGATGGGGGGCGAAATTCACCCCTCCACTTT
>TRBV12-5|NA|few|TRBJ2-7|15
CASGLVAGYSYEQYF
TGTGCTAGTGGTTTGGTAGCAGGCTACTCCTACGAGCAGTACTTC
>TRBV11-2|NA|NA|TRBJ2-7|16
CASSFFSGGGSYEQYF
TGTGCCAGCAGCTTTTTTTCAGGAGGGGGCTCCTACGAGCAGTACTTC
>TRBV6-2/TRBV6-3|TRBD1|NA|TRBJ2-1|15
CASSTRDRSYGEQFF
TGTGCCAGCAGTACGCGGGACAGGTCCTATGGTGAGCAGTTCTTC
>TRBV28|NA|NA|TRBJ2-7|11
CASSLKDEQYF
TGTGCCAGCAGTCTCAAAGACGAGCAGTACTTC
>TRBV3-1/TRBV3-2|TRBD2|NA|TRBJ2-1|14
CASGNGGTYNEQFF
TGTGCCAGCGGGAACGGGGGGACCTACAATGAGCAGTTCTTC
>TRBV7-2|NA|NA|TRBJ1-2|13
CASSLAGDYGYTF
TGTGCCAGCAGCTTAGCAGGGGACTATGGCTACACCTTC
>TRBV14|NA|NA|TRBJ1-6|14
CASSLQGHNSPLHF
TGTGCCAGCAGCCTACAGGGTCATAATTCACCCCTCCACTTT
>TRBV11-3|TRBD1|NA|TRBJ2-7|14
CASSFGTAPYEQYF
TGTGCCAGCAGCTTCGGGACAGCACCCTACGAGCAGTACTTC
>TRBV7-9|TRBD1|NA|TRBJ2-5|16
CASRARTGRLQETQYF
TGTGCCAGCAGAGCTAGGACAGGACGACTCCAAGAGACCCAGTACTTC
>TRBV12-5|NA|NA|TRBJ1-1|15
CASGSPGQIGPEAFF
TGTGCTAGTGGTTCGCCGGGACAAATTGGACCCGAAGCTTTCTTT
>TRBV13|NA|NA|TRBJ1-4|15
CASSTGGALNEKLFF
TGTGCCAGCAGCACCGGCGGGGCCCTTAATGAAAAACTGTTTTTT
>TRBV18|NA|NA|TRBJ2-3|16
CASSPQTNRGGNTQYF
TGTGCCAGCTCACCACAAACTAACAGGGGCGGGAATACGCAGTATTTT
>TRBV27|NA|NA|TRBJ1-1|13
CASSLGQRFEAFF
TGTGCCAGCAGTTTGGGACAAAGGTTTGAAGCTTTCTTT
>TRBV2|NA|NA|TRBJ2-2|17
CASSEARFGGSAGELFF
TGTGCCAGCAGTGAAGCACGGTTTGGGGGCTCGGCCGGGGAGCTGTTTTTT
>TRBV5-1|NA|NA|TRBJ1-1|17
CASSTDFATVLNTEAFF
TGCGCCAGCAGCACCGATTTTGCGACAGTCCTGAACACTGAAGCTTTCTTT
>TRBV28|NA|NA|TRBJ1-5|15
CASSLGGNSNQPQHF
TGTGCCAGCAGTTTAGGAGGAAATAGCAATCAGCCCCAGCATTTT
>TRBV6-2/TRBV6-3|NA|NA|TRBJ1-2|14
CASSYGEATYGYTF
TGTGCCAGCAGTTACGGGGAAGCTACCTATGGCTACACCTTC
>TRBV6-5|NA|NA|TRBJ2-5|13
CASRPWGQETQYF
TGTGCCAGCAGGCCCTGGGGGCAAGAGACCCAGTACTTC
>TRBV6-5|NA|once|TRBJ1-2|16
CASSYSGGGAYYGYTF
TGTGCCAGCAGTTACTCCGGCGGGGGTGCCTACTATGGCTACACCTTC